The 24 T cell receptor beta chains reported below all come from one sample, sequenced in a study of cytomegalovirus exposure and HLA in healthy donors. TCRdb keeps only in-frame clones here, not all; method: immunoSEQ multiplex PCR. The sample contains about 130,000 clones, around 86% of which appear only once. Sequenced input: PBMCs. The source of these receptors is a woman aged 18-29 years in good health and CMV-seronegative.

The chain uses TRBV5-1 and TRBJ2-7; TRBD2 is a possible D gene (5 bases). The CDR3 loop spans 15 amino acids. V gave up 0 bases and J gave up 2 bases, with 12 bases separating them. The germline V gene has CDR1 SGHRS and CDR2 YFSETQ. Here the CDR3 reads CASSLGLARTYEQYF. In nucleotides, the CDR3 is TGCGCCAGCAGCTTGGGCCTAGCCCGAACCTACGAGCAGTACTTC. Full variable domain (rest looked up from reference TRBV5-1 and TRBJ2-7): KAGVTQTPRYLIKTRGQQVTLSCSPISGHRSVSWYQQTPGQGLQFLFEYFSETQRNKGNFPGRFSGRQFSNSRSEMNVSTLELGDSALYLCASSLGLARTYEQYFGPGTRLTVT.

The genes are TRBV4-1 and TRBJ2-7; 14 bases are shared with TRBD2. The germline V gene has CDR1 MGHRA and CDR2 YSYEKL. V gave up 5 bases and J gave up 0 bases; unmatched junction bases: 6. The CDR3 sequence is 17 residues long. The CDR3 coding sequence is TGCGCCAGCAGCTCACGGACTAGCGGGAGGTCCTCCTACGAGCAGTACTTC. Amino acid sequence: CASSSRTSGRSSYEQYF.

The chain is built from TRBV6-1 and TRBJ1-1; D remains unclear. This CDR3 is built from 15 residues. The V gene's germline CDR1 is MNHNS and CDR2 SASEGT. V dropped 4 bases and J dropped 0 bases, with 12 bases sitting between them. The CDR3 nucleotides read TGTGCCAGCAGTGTATACGGTCTTCTGAACACTGAAGCTTTCTTT. This encodes CASSVYGLLNTEAFF.

The chain employs TRBV19 and TRBJ2-7; a possible D gene is TRBD2 (5 bases). The CDR3 contains 13 residues. V lost 3 bases and J lost 5, with 11 bases in between. In germline, CDR1 is LNHDA, CDR2 SQIVND (reference sequence). The CDR3 loop is CASSMTFGNEQYF. CDR3 DNA sequence: TGTGCCAGTAGTATGACGTTCGGGAACGAGCAGTACTTC.

This clone appeared once. The chain couples TRBV19 to TRBJ2-5; 11 bases are a match to TRBD2. The J segment lost 7 bases and the V segment lost 5 bases, leaving 12 bases of the junction unmatched. The germline gives CDR1 LNHDA, CDR2 SQIVND (reference sequence). This CDR3 region has 16 residues. The CDR3 loop reads CASSLTGTSGGGTQYF. DNA for the CDR3: TGTGCCAGTAGTCTCACCGGGACTAGCGGTGGGGGGACCCAGTACTTC.

V gene TRBV15 combines with J gene TRBJ2-3; 7 nucleotides align to TRBD2. The V and J ends lost 3 bases and 2 bases, in that order; junction bases with no gene match: 8. This CDR3 spans 16 amino acids. Germline CDR1 and CDR2: LNHNV and YYDKDF (reference sequence). CDR3 DNA sequence: TGTGCCACCAGCAGTGTCCCCCTAGCGGTCACAGATACGCAGTATTTT. The encoded protein is CATSSVPLAVTDTQYF. The full variable domain, its missing parts supplied by reference TRBV15 and TRBJ2-3, is DAMVIQNPRYQVTQFGKPVTLSCSQTLNHNVMYWYQQKSSQAPKLLFHYYDKDFNNEADTPDNFQSRRPNTSFCFLDIRSPGLGDTAMYLCATSSVPLAVTDTQYFGPGTRLTVL.

In its sample, this clone was seen a few times. The V gene is TRBV5-1, the J gene TRBJ2-7, with 8 bases that match TRBD2. The CDR3 totals 15 residues. V lost 0 bases, J lost 4 bases, and 6 bases stayed unmatched. The germline CDR1 and CDR2 sequences are SGHRS and YFSETQ. The CDR3 loop is CASSLGAGERYEQYF. The CDR3 region has the DNA TGCGCCAGCAGCTTGGGAGCGGGAGAGAGGTACGAGCAGTACTTC.

This chain joins TRBV10-3 and TRBJ2-6, with 10 bases lining up with TRBD1. The J segment lost 1 base and the V segment lost 10 bases, leaving 7 bases of the junction unmatched. Germline assignment: CDR1 ENHRY and CDR2 SYGVKD. The CDR3 has 16 residues. The CDR3 sequence is CATGTGVGSGANVLTF. DNA for the CDR3: TGTGCCACGGGGACAGGGGTTGGATCTGGGGCCAACGTCCTGACTTTC.

The J gene is TRBJ2-6, the V gene TRBV5-1, with 10 bases matching TRBD1. V trimming: 0 bases; J trimming: 0 bases; junction bases outside the gene matches: 0. Per the germline V gene, CDR1 is SGHRS and CDR2 is YFSETQ. This CDR3 has 17 amino acids. This CDR3 is CASSLGTGGSGANVLTF. CDR3 bases: TGCGCCAGCAGCTTGGGGACAGGGGGCTCTGGGGCCAACGTCCTGACTTTC.

The gene calls are TRBV5-1 and TRBJ1-1; unclear D gene. In germline, CDR1 is SGHRS, CDR2 YFSETQ. Trimming took off 0 bases at V and 4 bases at J, with 16 bases between the two ends. The CDR3 has 16 residues. This CDR3 is CASSLVLDISSTEAFF. In nucleotides, the CDR3 is TGCGCCAGCAGCTTGGTTCTCGACATCTCATCCACTGAAGCTTTCTTT.

This chain joins TRBV28 and TRBJ1-4, with D perhaps TRBD1 (6 bases). CDR3 length: 15 residues. Germline-derived CDR1 and CDR2 are MDHEN and SYDVKM. Trimming pared 4 bases from V and 7 bases from J, leaving 16 bases between. The CDR3 reads CASSSQQGSPEKLFF. CDR3 bases: TGTGCCAGCAGTTCGCAACAGGGTAGTCCTGAAAAACTGTTTTTT.

The rearrangement uses TRBV6-5 and TRBJ2-1, with D unresolved. Deletions cut 8 bases from V and 3 bases from J, with 11 bases between. The CDR3 is made up of 13 amino acids. Germline lookup yields CDR1 MNHEY and CDR2 SVGAGI. CDR3 DNA sequence: TGTGCCAGCCGGCCGCACAGCTACAATGAGCAGTTCTTC. This encodes CASRPHSYNEQFF.

V gene TRBV11-3 combines with J gene TRBJ2-5; 16 nucleotides match TRBD2. The germline V gene encodes CDR1 SGHNT and CDR2 YENEEA. V trimming: 5 bases; J trimming: 5 bases; junction bases outside the gene matches: 5. CDR3 length equals 16 residues. As DNA, the CDR3 is TGTGCCAGCAGCACGGGACTAGCGGGAGGGCCGGAGACCCAGTACTTC. Its protein product is CASSTGLAGGPETQYF.

The CDR3 sequence is CASSRSGTTIFVDTQYF. The DNA for the CDR3 is TGTGCCAGCAGCCGCTCCGGGACAACAATTTTTGTAGATACGCAGTATTTT. The chain is built from TRBV5-5 and TRBJ2-3, with a possible D match to TRBD1 (6 bases). The ends were cut back, 4 bases at V and 5 bases at J, with 23 bases in the middle. Germline assignment: CDR1 SGHKS and CDR2 YYEKEE (reference sequence). This CDR3 spans 17 amino acids.

The J gene is TRBJ1-2, the V gene TRBV5-6; D not resolved. The CDR3 is 13 residues long. Germline V gene data show CDR1 as SGHDT and CDR2 as YYEEEE. The germline V and J ends were trimmed by 1 base and 6 bases, with 10 bases remaining between them. The CDR3 DNA sequence: TGTGCCAGCAGCTTGTTCGGGAGGGATGGCTACACCTTC. Translating gives CASSLFGRDGYTF.

The chain joins TRBV11-2 to TRBJ2-1; tentative D call: TRBD1 (5 bases). CDR1 is SGHAT, CDR2 FQNNGV, per germline. This CDR3 is 15 amino acids long. Trimming left V 3 bases short and J 6 bases short, with 15 bases between. In nucleotides, the CDR3 is TGTGCCAGCAGCTTGGGGCTCTACCCCGGCAATGAGCAGTTCTTC. Protein product: CASSLGLYPGNEQFF.

J is TRBJ1-1 and V is TRBV4-1, with D tentatively TRBD1 (6 bases). The germline V and J ends were trimmed by 1 base and 0 bases, with 9 bases remaining between them. From germline, CDR1 is MGHRA and CDR2 YSYEKL. CDR3 length: 15 residues. CDR3 in amino acids: CASSQVGQLNTEAFF. CDR3 in DNA: TGCGCCAGCAGCCAAGTAGGACAGCTGAACACTGAAGCTTTCTTT.

The CDR3, as DNA: TGTGCCAGCAGTTTATACAGGAACTCCGAGCAGTACTTC. It yields the protein CASSLYRNSEQYF. This chain connects TRBV27 to TRBJ2-7, with TRBD1 as a possible D gene (5 bases). The CDR3 sequence is 13 residues long. V was cut by 1 base and J by 6 bases, with 10 bases left in between. Germline V lookup: CDR1 MNHEY, CDR2 SMNVEV (reference sequence).

The rearrangement uses TRBV6-6 and TRBJ1-3; D gene uncertain. This CDR3 region has 14 residues. V dropped 6 bases and J dropped 1 base, with 10 bases sitting between them. Germline V gene lookup returns CDR1 MNHNY and CDR2 SVGAGI (reference sequence). The CDR3 nucleotides read TGTGCCAGCAGCCTGGGCATTTCTGGAAACACCATATATTTT. Amino acid sequence: CASSLGISGNTIYF.

The rearrangement joins TRBV29-1 to TRBJ2-1, with 9 positions matching TRBD2. Germline V gene data show CDR1 as SQVTM and CDR2 as ANQGSEA. The junction had 8 bases not matched to a gene; V was cut back by 7 bases and J by 10 bases. There are 12 residues in the CDR3. The CDR3 loop is CSADLLAGEQFF. CDR3 nucleotide sequence: TGCAGCGCCGACCTCCTAGCGGGGGAGCAGTTCTTC.

The chain links TRBV7-9 to TRBJ2-7; 7 nucleotides agree with TRBD2. The germline V gene encodes CDR1 SEHNR and CDR2 FQNEAQ (reference sequence). The CDR3 covers 13 residues. V lost 0 bases to trimming and J lost 5 bases; unmatched junction nucleotides: 1. This chain's CDR3 is CASSLAGGNEQYF. The CDR3 bases are TGTGCCAGCAGCTTAGCGGGAGGGAACGAGCAGTACTTC.

The chain carries TRBV5-6 and TRBJ1-1; D is unclear. The CDR3 loop spans 14 amino acids. CDR1 and CDR2 (germline): SGHDT, YYEEEE. V was trimmed by 5 bases and J by 0 bases, leaving 11 bases between them. The CDR3 reads CASSSDGMNTEAFF. The CDR3 coding sequence is TGTGCCAGCAGTTCCGACGGGATGAACACTGAAGCTTTCTTT.

The genes are TRBV19 and TRBJ2-2, with a tentative D call TRBD2 (5 bases). The CDR3 runs to 13 residues. Per germline, CDR1 LNHDA and CDR2 SQIVND (reference sequence). The germline V and J ends were trimmed by 11 bases and 2 bases, with 12 bases remaining between them. CDR3 region: CAATGFNTGELFF. DNA of the CDR3: TGTGCCGCAACGGGATTCAACACCGGGGAGCTGTTTTTT.

The chain employs TRBV5-1 and TRBJ2-7; 7 bases are a match to TRBD2. This CDR3 comprises 16 residues. V lost 3 bases and J lost 3; bases outside the gene matches: 12. Germline loops: CDR1 SGHRS, CDR2 YFSETQ. The DNA of the CDR3 is TGCGCCAGCAGCTCTGAGGGCGGGAGAGTCTACTACGAGCAGTACTTC. Its protein is CASSSEGGRVYYEQYF.